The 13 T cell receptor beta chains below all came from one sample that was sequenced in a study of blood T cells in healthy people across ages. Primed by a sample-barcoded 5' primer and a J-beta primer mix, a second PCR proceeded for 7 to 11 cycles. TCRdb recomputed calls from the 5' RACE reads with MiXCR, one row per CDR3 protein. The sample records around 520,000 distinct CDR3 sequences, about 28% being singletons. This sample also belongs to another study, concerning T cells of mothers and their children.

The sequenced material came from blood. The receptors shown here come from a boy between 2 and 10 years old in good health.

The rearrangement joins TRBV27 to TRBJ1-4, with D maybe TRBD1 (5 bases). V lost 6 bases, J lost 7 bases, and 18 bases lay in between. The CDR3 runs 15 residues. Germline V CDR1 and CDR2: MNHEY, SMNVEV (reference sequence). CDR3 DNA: TGTGCCAGCAGCCCCCAAGGGCGGGACGGTGAAAAACTGTTTTTT. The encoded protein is CASSPQGRDGEKLFF.

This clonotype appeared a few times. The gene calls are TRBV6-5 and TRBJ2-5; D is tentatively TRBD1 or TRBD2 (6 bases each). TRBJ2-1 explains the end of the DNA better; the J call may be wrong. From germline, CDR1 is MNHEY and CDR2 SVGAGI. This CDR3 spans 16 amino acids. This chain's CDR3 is CASSYVGGDTYNEQFF. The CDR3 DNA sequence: TGTGCCAGCAGTTACGTCGGCGGGGACACCTACAATGAGCAGTTCTTC.

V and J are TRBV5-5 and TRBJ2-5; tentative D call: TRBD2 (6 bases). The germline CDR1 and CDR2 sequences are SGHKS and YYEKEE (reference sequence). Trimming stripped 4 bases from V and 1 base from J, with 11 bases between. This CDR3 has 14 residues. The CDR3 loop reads CASSRWGGQETQYF. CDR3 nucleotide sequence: TGTGCCAGCAGCCGGTGGGGAGGCCAAGAGACCCAGTACTTC.

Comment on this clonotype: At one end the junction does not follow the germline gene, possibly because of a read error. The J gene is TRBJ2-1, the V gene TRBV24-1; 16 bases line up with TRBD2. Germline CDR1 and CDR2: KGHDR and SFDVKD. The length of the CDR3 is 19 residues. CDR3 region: CATSELGLAGGGSYSEQFF. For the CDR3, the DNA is TGCGCCACCAGTGAATTGGGACTAGCGGGAGGGGGCTCCTACAGTGAGCAGTTCTTC.

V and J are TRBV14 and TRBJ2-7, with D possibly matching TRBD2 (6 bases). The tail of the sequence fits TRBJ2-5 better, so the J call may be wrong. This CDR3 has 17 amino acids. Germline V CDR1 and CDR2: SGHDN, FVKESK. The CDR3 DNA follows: TGTGCCAGCAGCCAAGATCTGGGGGGACTTCAACAAGAGACCCAGTACTTC. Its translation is CASSQDLGGLQQETQYF.

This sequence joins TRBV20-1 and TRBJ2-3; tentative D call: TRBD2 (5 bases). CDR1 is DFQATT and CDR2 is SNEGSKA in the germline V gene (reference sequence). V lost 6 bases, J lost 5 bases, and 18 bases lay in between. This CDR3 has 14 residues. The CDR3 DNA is TGCAGTGCCGGCCGGGAATTCTTAGGAGATACGCAGTATTTT. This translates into CSAGREFLGDTQYF.

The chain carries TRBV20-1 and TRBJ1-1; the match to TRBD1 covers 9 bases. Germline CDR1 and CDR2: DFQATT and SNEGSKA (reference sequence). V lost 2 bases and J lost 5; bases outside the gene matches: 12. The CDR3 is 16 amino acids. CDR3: CSARSGTGPVRTEAFF. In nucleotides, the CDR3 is TGCAGTGCTAGATCCGGGACAGGGCCGGTTAGGACTGAAGCTTTCTTT.

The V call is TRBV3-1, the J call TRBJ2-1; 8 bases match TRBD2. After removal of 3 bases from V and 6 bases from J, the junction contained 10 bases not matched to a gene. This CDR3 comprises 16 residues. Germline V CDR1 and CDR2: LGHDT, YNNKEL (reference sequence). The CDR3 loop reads CASSHGGGSGTNEQFF. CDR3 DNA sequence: TGTGCCAGCAGCCACGGAGGCGGTAGCGGGACCAATGAGCAGTTCTTC.

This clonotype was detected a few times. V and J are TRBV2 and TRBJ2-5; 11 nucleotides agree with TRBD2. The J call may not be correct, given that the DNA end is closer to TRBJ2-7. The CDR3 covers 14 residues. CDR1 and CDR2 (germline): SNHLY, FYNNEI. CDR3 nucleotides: TGTGCCAGCAAAACTAGCGGGGGACGGTACGAGCAGTACTTC. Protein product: CASKTSGGRYEQYF.

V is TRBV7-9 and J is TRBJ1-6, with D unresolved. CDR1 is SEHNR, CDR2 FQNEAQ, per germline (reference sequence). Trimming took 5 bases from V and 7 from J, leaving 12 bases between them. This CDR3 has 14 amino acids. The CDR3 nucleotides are TGTGCCAGCAGCCCGACCAACGGGAATTCACCCCTCCACTTT. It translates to CASSPTNGNSPLHF.

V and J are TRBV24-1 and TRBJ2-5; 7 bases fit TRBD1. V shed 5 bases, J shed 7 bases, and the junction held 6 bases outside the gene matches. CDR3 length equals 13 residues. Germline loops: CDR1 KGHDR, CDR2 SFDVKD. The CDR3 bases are TGTGCCACCAGTGCAAGACAGGGTAGGACCCAGTACTTC. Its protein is CATSARQGRTQYF.

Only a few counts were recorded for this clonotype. CDR3 bases: TGTGCCAGCAGTCCCCAGGGGAGGGATGAGTACTTC. Amino acids: CASSPQGRDEYF. The chain joins TRBV12-3 or TRBV12-4 to TRBJ2-5; tentative D call: TRBD2 (7 bases). This CDR3 is 12 amino acids long. The germline V and J ends were trimmed by 5 bases and 12 bases, with 16 bases remaining between them.

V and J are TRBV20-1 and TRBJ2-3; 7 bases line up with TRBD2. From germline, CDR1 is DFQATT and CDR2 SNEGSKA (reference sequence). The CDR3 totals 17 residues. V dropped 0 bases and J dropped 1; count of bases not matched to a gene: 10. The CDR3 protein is CSARDLSRDYRTDTQYF. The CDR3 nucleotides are TGCAGTGCTAGAGATCTGAGCCGGGACTATCGCACAGATACGCAGTATTTT.